The 25 T cell receptor beta chains reported below all come from one sample, sequenced in a study of blood T cell repertoires in COVID-19. The data were produced by immunoSEQ multiplex PCR, yet TCRdb's version contains in-frame clones alone and is incomplete. Seen here are under 400,000 clones, roughly 87% observed once, and the top ten hold 3% to 4.5%. The sequencing sample was made of peripheral blood. These TCRs come from a woman aged 60 to 75 with COVID-19, enrolled during active disease.

This clone appeared many times. The V and J genes are TRBV24-1 and TRBJ1-1, with 11 bases aligning to TRBD1. The CDR3 has 15 amino acids. The V and J ends lost 2 bases and 5 bases, in that order; junction bases with no gene match: 3. Germline-derived CDR1 and CDR2 are KGHDR and SFDVKD. The CDR3 nucleotides read TGTGCCACCAGTGATTCCGGGACAGGGGGGACTGAAGCTTTCTTT. It encodes CATSDSGTGGTEAFF.

V usage is TRBV30 and J usage is TRBJ2-7, with 12 bases matching TRBD1. The CDR3 is 15 residues long. Germline CDR1 and CDR2: GTSNPN and SVGIG (reference sequence). Losses at the gene ends were 5 bases for V and 4 bases for J; bases not matched to a gene: 9. The DNA of the CDR3 is TGTGCCTGGGCTGCCGGGACAGGGGGCAGGTACGAGCAGTACTTC. As protein: CAWAAGTGGRYEQYF. Together with reference TRBV30 and TRBJ2-7, the CDR3 gives the full variable domain: SQTIHQWPATLVQPVGSPLSLECTVEGTSNPNLYWYRQAAGRGLQLLFYSVGIGQISSEVPQNLSASRPQDRQFILSSKKLLLSDSGFYLCAWAAGTGGRYEQYFGPGTRLTVT.

The chain employs TRBV5-1 and TRBJ2-2; 10 nucleotides match TRBD1. J was trimmed by 2 bases and V by 3 bases; bases with no gene match: 4. Germline CDR1 SGHRS, CDR2 YFSETQ. The CDR3 is 16 amino acids. Written as DNA, the CDR3 is TGCGCCAGCAGCTCGGACAGGGGGTTTAACACCGGGGAGCTGTTTTTT. Its protein is CASSSDRGFNTGELFF.

V and J are TRBV7-9 and TRBJ2-1, with D tentatively TRBD1 (5 bases). Germline assignment: CDR1 SEHNR and CDR2 FQNEAQ (reference sequence). This CDR3 contains 13 residues. The germline V and J ends were trimmed by 5 bases and 4 bases, with 9 bases remaining between them. The CDR3: CASSQGSYNEQFF. DNA for the CDR3: TGTGCCAGCAGCCAGGGCAGTTACAATGAGCAGTTCTTC.

This chain uses TRBV18 with TRBJ2-3, with 10 bases lining up with TRBD1. V gave up 3 bases and J gave up 0 bases; unmatched junction bases: 3. There are 16 residues in the CDR3. The germline CDR1 and CDR2 sequences are KGHSH and LQKENI. CDR3 sequence (DNA): TGTGCCAGCTCACCGGAGGACAGGGGGAGCACAGATACGCAGTATTTT. This sequence encodes CASSPEDRGSTDTQYF.

With respect to this clone: This sample also contains other DNA sequences that code for the same CDR3. The gene calls are TRBV13 and TRBJ1-3; D unclear. Germline V lookup: CDR1 PRHDT, CDR2 FYEKMQ (reference sequence). The CDR3 has 15 residues. V dropped 1 base and J dropped 0 bases, with 7 bases sitting between them. The CDR3 DNA is TGTGCCAGCAGCTTAGATAGTTCCTCTGGAAACACCATATATTTT. Protein: CASSLDSSSGNTIYF.

The chain links TRBV27 to TRBJ1-6; D may be TRBD1 (5 bases). V dropped 6 bases and J dropped 1 base, with 10 bases sitting between them. This CDR3 contains 15 residues. The germline V gene encodes CDR1 MNHEY and CDR2 SMNVEV (reference sequence). CDR3 loop: CASSGRGSYNSPLHF. In DNA form, the CDR3 reads TGTGCCAGCAGCGGTCGGGGGTCCTATAATTCACCCCTCCACTTT.

The chain carries TRBV28 and TRBJ1-5, with TRBD1 identical over 8 bases. Germline loops: CDR1 MDHEN, CDR2 SYDVKM. This CDR3 is 15 amino acids long. V lost 5 bases and J lost 4; bases outside the gene matches: 7. The CDR3: CASSLPGGGNQPQHF. CDR3 sequence (DNA): TGTGCCAGCAGTCTTCCAGGGGGCGGAAATCAGCCCCAGCATTTT.

This clone was seen more than once but under ten times. This chain links TRBV28 with TRBJ1-2, with 7 bases that match TRBD1. Germline V gene data show CDR1 as MDHEN and CDR2 as SYDVKM. This CDR3 has 16 amino acids. J was trimmed by 2 bases and V by 5 bases; bases with no gene match: 11. The CDR3 loop is CASSRGTANENYGYTF. The CDR3 nucleotides are TGTGCCAGCAGTCGAGGGACAGCAAACGAGAACTATGGCTACACCTTC.

The chain combines TRBV3-1 (or the pseudogene TRBV3-2) with TRBJ1-1; a possible D gene is TRBD1 (5 bases). V was pared by 4 bases and J by 0 bases, with 12 bases between. There are 15 residues in the CDR3. Germline CDR1 and CDR2: LGHDT and YNNKEL (reference sequence). The CDR3 coding sequence is TGTGCCAGCAGCCTCGTAAGGGGAATGAACACTGAAGCTTTCTTT. This translates into CASSLVRGMNTEAFF.

CDR3 residues: CASSVRDRRQSGELFF. DNA for the CDR3: TGTGCCAGCAGTGTGCGGGACAGGAGGCAGTCCGGGGAGCTGTTTTTT. The V call is TRBV2, the J call TRBJ2-2; 8 bases are a match to TRBD1. V lost 4 bases, J lost 6 bases, and 10 bases stayed unmatched. This CDR3 spans 16 amino acids. Germline CDR1 is SNHLY and CDR2 is FYNNEI. The full variable domain, rest sourced from reference TRBV2 and TRBJ2-2, is EPEVTQTPSHQVTQMGQEVILRCVPISNHLYFYWYRQILGQKVEFLVSFYNNEISEKSEIFDDQFSVERPDGSNFTLKIRSTKLEDSAMYFCASSVRDRRQSGELFFGEGSRLTVL.

This chain joins TRBV11-3 and TRBJ1-1; possibly TRBD1 for D (5 bases). The germline V and J ends were trimmed by 1 base and 3 bases, with 12 bases remaining between them. Germline V gives CDR1 SGHNT, CDR2 YENEEA. This CDR3 is 15 amino acids long. The CDR3 is CASSLGGEGDTEAFF. The DNA for the CDR3 is TGTGCCAGCAGCTTAGGGGGCGAAGGGGACACTGAAGCTTTCTTT.

This CDR3 reads CASSFMAMNTEAFF. In DNA, the CDR3 is TGTGCCAGCAGTTTCATGGCAATGAACACTGAAGCTTTCTTT. The V call is TRBV27, the J call TRBJ1-1, with D hard to call. Deletions cut 3 bases from V and 0 bases from J, with 8 bases between. In germline, CDR1 is MNHEY, CDR2 SMNVEV (reference sequence). The CDR3 contains 14 residues.

This chain connects TRBV9 to TRBJ2-1, with 9 bases matching TRBD1. This CDR3 is built from 15 residues. The V gene end was trimmed by 4 bases and the J gene end by 8 bases; junction bases not matched to a gene: 10. The germline V gene encodes CDR1 SGDLS and CDR2 YYNGEE. The CDR3 DNA reads as TGTGCCAGCAGCTTTCGGGACAGGGAGTCATATGAGCAGTTCTTC. This translates into CASSFRDRESYEQFF.

This clone showed up just once. V usage is TRBV19 and J usage is TRBJ1-2; D remains unclear. The CDR3 runs to 13 residues. V was cut by 6 bases and J by 4 bases, with 12 bases left in between. Germline assignment: CDR1 LNHDA and CDR2 SQIVND (reference sequence). CDR3 residues: CASRTTGIYGYTF. The CDR3 nucleotides read TGTGCCAGTAGGACCACGGGAATCTATGGCTACACCTTC.

The rearrangement links TRBV19 to TRBJ2-7; 7 bases line up with TRBD1. The CDR3 is 14 amino acids. CDR1 and CDR2 from the germline V gene are LNHDA and SQIVND (reference sequence). V trimming: 9 bases; J trimming: 1 base; junction bases outside the gene matches: 9. CDR3 sequence: CASLSTGSSYEQYF. The CDR3 DNA reads TGTGCCAGCCTGTCGACAGGGTCTTCCTACGAGCAGTACTTC. Full variable domain (rest looked up from reference TRBV19 and TRBJ2-7): DGGITQSPKYLFRKEGQNVTLSCEQNLNHDAMYWYRQDPGQGLRLIYYSQIVNDFQKGDIAEGYSVSREKKESFPLTVTSAQKNPTAFYLCASLSTGSSYEQYFGPGTRLTVT.

The chain links TRBV9 to TRBJ1-1; D may be TRBD1 (5 bases). V was clipped by 2 bases and J by 5 bases, with 16 bases between them. From germline, CDR1 is SGDLS and CDR2 YYNGEE. CDR3 length: 15 residues. CDR3 in DNA: TGTGCCAGCAGCGTGGGGTGGGGCGTGGAAACTGAAGCTTTCTTT. It specifies CASSVGWGVETEAFF.

The V gene is TRBV29-1, the J gene TRBJ2-1; D might be TRBD2 (5 bases). CDR3 size: 12 residues. V was shortened by 5 bases and J by 5 bases, with 10 bases between the two germline ends. The germline V gene encodes CDR1 SQVTM and CDR2 ANQGSEA. CDR3 sequence (DNA): TGCAGCGTTATGGACTTGGACAATGAGCAGTTCTTC. The encoded protein is CSVMDLDNEQFF.

The chain couples TRBV2 to TRBJ2-5; D may be TRBD2 (7 bases). The J call may be in error: the DNA end matches TRBJ2-7 better. The CDR3 is 15 amino acids. Germline CDR1 and CDR2: SNHLY and FYNNEI. The CDR3: CASSESGGSTYEQYF. The DNA for the CDR3 is TGTGCCAGCAGTGAATCGGGGGGCTCCACCTACGAGCAGTACTTC.

The chain has TRBV11-1 and TRBJ1-1; D unclear. Germline V gene data show CDR1 as SGHAT and CDR2 as FQDESV (reference sequence). V lost 5 bases and J 6 bases, leaving 10 bases between the germline ends. There are 12 residues in the CDR3. The DNA of the CDR3 is TGTGCCAGCAGCCCAATCACGGCTGAAGCTTTCTTT. This codes for CASSPITAEAFF.

The chain couples TRBV3-1 (or the pseudogene TRBV3-2) to TRBJ1-3; no clear D gene. Deletions cut 1 base from V and 2 bases from J, with 3 bases between. The CDR3 covers 13 residues. The V gene's germline CDR1 is LGHDT and CDR2 YNNKEL (reference sequence). The CDR3 sequence: CASSQGPGNTIYF. The CDR3, as DNA: TGTGCCAGCAGCCAAGGGCCTGGAAACACCATATATTTT.

The chain combines TRBV7-2 with TRBJ2-7, with TRBD1 matching 9 bases. V shed 5 bases and J 5 bases; nucleotides not matched to a gene: 7. The CDR3 contains 14 residues. Germline lookup yields CDR1 SGHTA and CDR2 FQGNSA. The CDR3 sequence: CASSPGQGLNEQYF. Here the CDR3 DNA reads TGTGCCAGCAGCCCGGGACAGGGACTTAACGAGCAGTACTTC.

The DNA for the CDR3 is TGCGCCAGCAGCCCGAGGGCCGCAGGAGACACCGGGGAGCTGTTTTTT. Translated, it gives CASSPRAAGDTGELFF. The chain uses TRBV5-1 and TRBJ2-2, with a possible D match to TRBD2 (5 bases). The length of the CDR3 is 16 residues. Germline loops: CDR1 SGHRS, CDR2 YFSETQ. V lost 4 bases, J lost 3 bases, and 16 bases lay in between.

The V gene is TRBV2, the J gene TRBJ2-1; the D is unclear. The germline V gene encodes CDR1 SNHLY and CDR2 FYNNEI. The V end was cut by 2 bases, the J end by 0 bases, with 8 bases between. The CDR3 has 15 amino acids. CDR3 protein: CASSEWLVSYNEQFF. As DNA, the CDR3 is TGTGCCAGCAGTGAATGGTTAGTCTCCTACAATGAGCAGTTCTTC.

CDR3 region: CASSLWDLWASNYGYTF. The CDR3 DNA follows: TGTGCCAGCAGTTTATGGGATCTTTGGGCGTCTAACTATGGCTACACCTTC. V is TRBV28 and J is TRBJ1-2, with D unclear. Trimming removed 0 bases at V and 0 bases at J, with 14 bases between. The CDR3 consists of 17 residues. Germline loops: CDR1 MDHEN, CDR2 SYDVKM.